This T cell receptor beta chain comes out of a study of vaccination and CD4 T cells after COVID-19. General study points: The study sampled relatively few convalescent patients and omitted early post-infection timepoints.

With respect to this clonotype: The antigen is not known.

The CDR3 runs to 15 residues. Germline-derived CDR1 and CDR2 are DFQATT and SNEGSKA (reference sequence). V trimming: 3 bases; J trimming: 4 bases; junction bases outside the gene matches: 11. Cultured CD4+ T-cell DNA underwent Oncomine TCR Beta short-read sequencing. TCRdb analysed the PCR reads with MiXCR anew, one entry per CDR3 protein. The data show roughly 19,000 distinct CDR3 sequences, about 56% seen once. Treatment meaning: roughly 10-day PBMC culture with coronavirus spike peptide pools or control peptides (ViraFEST assay). Peptide pools at 7.5 to 10 ug/ml, together with 8.5 to 10 IU/ml IL-2, were added to cultures of some 1.9 million PBMCs per well. The medium had half its volume replaced with fresh IL-2 medium on days 3 and 7.

The sequence came from a human donor who had recovered from COVID-19. V is TRBV20-1 and J is TRBJ2-7; 8 bases fit TRBD2. The source material was CD4+ T cells from blood, cultured in vitro. CDR3 residues: CSASPPSGRGYEQYF. The CDR3 region has the DNA TGCAGTGCTAGCCCCCCATCCGGGAGGGGGTACGAGCAGTACTTC.